The TCR beta chain described here comes from a study of monozygotic twins with inflammatory bowel disease. Concerning this clonotype: Its specificity is unknown.

Study results and limitations: Healthy co-twins had higher TCRbeta inverse Simpson diversity than their IBD twins. Especially where disease activity was present, IBD patients had fewer clonotypes in common with others than healthy twins did.

The unique tags termed UMIs, each holding a 6-nucleotide sample barcode, were added by means of template switching. TCRdb re-called the 5' RACE reads; every CDR3 protein appears as one record, without DNA. This listing includes 440,000 or so distinct CDR3 sequences. The source material was blood. This clonotype was sampled from a human donor with ulcerative colitis or Crohn's disease, or a healthy co-twin of an affected twin (not recorded which).

CDR3 sequence: CASSLGGTGGQETQYF. V and J are TRBV7-9 and TRBJ2-5; no DNA is available, so the TRBD1 call from TCRdb remains unchecked. The V gene's germline CDR1 is SEHNR and CDR2 FQNEAQ (reference sequence). The CDR3 spans 16 residues. Filled out from reference TRBV7-9 and TRBJ2-5, the complete variable domain reads DTGVSQNPRHKITKRGQNVTFRCDPISEHNRLYWYRQTLGQGPEFLTYFQNEAQLEKSRLLSDRFSAERPKGSFSTLEIQRTEQGDSAMYLCASSLGGTGGQETQYFGPGTRLLVL.